This passage covers 20 T cell receptor beta chains from one sample sequenced in a study of neurological immune-mediated disorders (dated by TCRdb to about 2019). Receptor amplification or capture employed 5' RACE. Sequencer: Illumina HiSeq 2500. TCRdb handled the public reads itself, with Q25 trimming in fastp and clone calling in MiXCR, and kept productive beta chains. Rows matching on CDR3 protein sequence are summarized as one entry with the most common DNA and genes. This sample comprises 77,000 or so distinct CDR3 sequences, under 10% of them detected only once. About 1.8% of the sample comes from the top ten. Specimen: PBMCs. Source of these receptors: a man between 45 and 60 years old in good health.

This clonotype was seen ten or more times. This sequence joins TRBV5-1 and TRBJ2-3; 12 bases match TRBD2. The length of the CDR3 is 17 residues. V lost 4 bases, J lost 4 bases, and 10 bases stayed unmatched. Germline V gene lookup returns CDR1 SGHRS and CDR2 YFSETQ. CDR3 coding DNA: TGCGCCAGCAGCGAAGGACTAGCGGGGACCCACGCAGATACGCAGTATTTT. Translating gives CASSEGLAGTHADTQYF.

This clonotype was counted at least ten times. This chain links TRBV27 with TRBJ1-5; no clear D. The length of the CDR3 is 15 residues. Trimming removed 2 bases at V and 4 bases at J, with 12 bases between. Looked up from germline, CDR1 is MNHEY and CDR2 is SMNVEV (reference sequence). The CDR3 DNA is TGTGCCAGCAGTTTACTTTCCGGGATGAATCAGCCCCAGCATTTT. Encoded protein: CASSLLSGMNQPQHF.

The table lists this clonotype with many counts. This chain links TRBV6-1 with TRBJ1-5; 8 bases line up with TRBD1. CDR1 is MNHNS and CDR2 is SASEGT in the germline V gene. The junction had 6 bases not matched to a gene; V was cut back by 4 bases and J by 4 bases. The CDR3 runs to 15 residues. CDR3: CASSGGTGRNQPQHF. Here the CDR3 DNA reads TGTGCCAGCAGTGGCGGGACAGGCCGAAATCAGCCCCAGCATTTT.

This clonotype showed up many times. V is TRBV5-1 and J is TRBJ1-1, with 7 bases that match TRBD1. The CDR3 is 14 amino acids. Germline V CDR1 and CDR2: SGHRS, YFSETQ. Trimming removed 4 bases from V and 3 bases from J; junction bases left unmatched: 6. The CDR3 DNA sequence: TGCGCCAGCAGCACGACAGGGTACTACACTGAAGCTTTCTTT. It is translated as CASSTTGYYTEAFF.

This clonotype has ten or more counts. The chain employs TRBV27 and TRBJ2-7, with 8 bases lining up with TRBD1. CDR1 is MNHEY, CDR2 SMNVEV, per germline (reference sequence). The CDR3 contains 14 residues. V trimming: 6 bases; J trimming: 1 base; junction bases outside the gene matches: 5. CDR3 coding DNA: TGTGCCAGCAGCGACAGGGGTTGGTCCTACGAGCAGTACTTC. As protein: CASSDRGWSYEQYF.

The table lists this clonotype with many counts. The V gene is TRBV5-5, the J gene TRBJ2-3, with 7 nucleotides matching TRBD1. V shed 0 bases and J 3 bases; nucleotides not matched to a gene: 10. Germline V lookup: CDR1 SGHKS, CDR2 YYEKEE (reference sequence). This CDR3 contains 17 residues. The CDR3 nucleotides are TGTGCCAGCAGCTTGGCCGGTCAGGGGGTAACTACAGATACGCAGTATTTT. It is translated as CASSLAGQGVTTDTQYF.

This clonotype has ten or more counts. The chain carries TRBV20-1 and TRBJ2-7; tentatively, D is TRBD1 or TRBD2 (5 bases each). The germline V gene encodes CDR1 DFQATT and CDR2 SNEGSKA (reference sequence). V dropped 6 bases and J dropped 12 bases, with 21 bases sitting between them. The length of the CDR3 is 12 residues. CDR3: CSATKTGGGSYF. The CDR3 DNA reads TGCAGTGCGACTAAAACCGGTGGGGGATCGTACTTC.

The gene calls are TRBV6-2 or TRBV6-3 and TRBJ2-7; D uncertain. The V gene's germline CDR1 is MNHEY and CDR2 SVGEGT. V was trimmed by 5 bases and J by 10 bases, leaving 15 bases between them. The CDR3 spans 12 residues. This chain's CDR3 is CASSAPSGPQYF. CDR3 sequence (DNA): TGTGCCAGCAGTGCTCCTTCCGGGCCACAGTACTTC.

This clonotype occurred many times. This chain joins TRBV20-1 and TRBJ2-5; 9 bases align to TRBD1. V dropped 7 bases and J dropped 7; count of bases not matched to a gene: 7. The CDR3 runs to 12 residues. The germline V gene has CDR1 DFQATT and CDR2 SNEGSKA (reference sequence). In nucleotides, the CDR3 is TGCAGTGGGGGGACAGGGTATGGGACCCAGTACTTC. This sequence encodes CSGGTGYGTQYF.

This clonotype was picked up many times. J is TRBJ2-1 and V is TRBV7-8; D is unclear. This CDR3 contains 13 residues. Trimming shortened V by 5 bases and J by 9 bases, and 14 bases separated the two germline ends. Looked up from germline, CDR1 is SGHVS and CDR2 is FQNEAQ. CDR3 in amino acids: CASSIRAIGEQFF. CDR3 in DNA: TGTGCCAGCAGCATTAGAGCGATTGGTGAGCAGTTCTTC.

This clonotype was seen many times. The chain recombines TRBV5-6 with TRBJ2-1; 8 bases are shared with TRBD2. Trimming cost V 4 bases and J 12 bases; bases outside gene matches: 9. Per the germline V gene, CDR1 is SGHDT and CDR2 is YYEEEE. The length of the CDR3 is 13 residues. The CDR3 is CASSPVGSGRQFF. The DNA of the CDR3 is TGTGCCAGCAGCCCGGTGGGGAGCGGGAGGCAGTTCTTC.

The table lists this clonotype with a few counts. The rearrangement uses TRBV5-5 and TRBJ1-2, with D perhaps TRBD1 (5 bases). Germline V lookup: CDR1 SGHKS, CDR2 YYEKEE (reference sequence). The CDR3 runs 15 residues. Between the trimmed V and J ends, which lost 4 bases and 0 bases, there was a span of 13 bases. The CDR3 loop reads CASSRGPATNYGYTF. CDR3 in DNA: TGTGCCAGCAGCAGGGGACCGGCCACTAACTATGGCTACACCTTC.

This clonotype was observed many times. The chain recombines TRBV20-1 with TRBJ2-7; either TRBD1 or TRBD2 may supply D (5 bases each). CDR3 length: 14 amino acids. Germline V gene lookup returns CDR1 DFQATT and CDR2 SNEGSKA (reference sequence). V lost 1 base and J 1 base, leaving 11 bases between the germline ends. The CDR3 spells CSARAGTRSYEQYF. The CDR3 nucleotides are TGCAGTGCTAGAGCTGGGACGCGTTCCTACGAGCAGTACTTC.

V is TRBV5-1 and J is TRBJ1-2; D uncertain. Germline assignment: CDR1 SGHRS and CDR2 YFSETQ. The length of the CDR3 is 12 residues. Deletions cut 3 bases from V and 8 bases from J, with 11 bases between. The CDR3 sequence is CASSSVKTGYTF. CDR3 bases: TGCGCCAGCAGCTCCGTCAAGACAGGCTACACCTTC.

Ten or more counts support this clonotype. This chain connects TRBV7-2 to TRBJ2-2, with D perhaps matching TRBD1 or TRBD2 (6 bases each). V lost 5 bases, J lost 6 bases, and 16 bases lay in between. This CDR3 has 15 residues. CDR1 SGHTA and CDR2 FQGNSA come from the germline V gene. Here the CDR3 DNA reads TGTGCCAGCAGCCCAAACACGGGGGCTGCCGGGGAGCTGTTTTTT. This sequence encodes CASSPNTGAAGELFF.

V gene TRBV29-1 combines with J gene TRBJ2-5; D is perhaps TRBD1 or TRBD2 (5 bases each). V was cut by 7 bases and J by 4 bases, with 16 bases left in between. Germline values: CDR1 SQVTM, CDR2 ANQGSEA. The CDR3 runs 13 residues. DNA for the CDR3: TGCAGCGGGGACCTAGGGTTCGGAGAGACCCAGTACTTC. This codes for CSGDLGFGETQYF.

CDR3 nucleotides: TGTGCCAGCAGCTCGCCTCCGAGGCAGGGTGGTTCCTACGAGCAGTACTTC. Its translation is CASSSPPRQGGSYEQYF. The chain carries TRBV5-8 and TRBJ2-7; possibly TRBD1 for D (5 bases). Germline lookup yields CDR1 SGHTS and CDR2 YDEGEE. The CDR3 consists of 17 residues. The V end lost 3 bases, the J end lost 1 base, and 20 bases lay between the germline ends. Using reference TRBV5-8 and TRBJ2-7 for the parts outside the CDR3, the full variable domain is EAGVTQSPTHLIKTRGQQATLRCSPISGHTSVYWYQQALGLGLQFLLWYDEGEERNRGNFPPRFSGRQFPNYSSELNVNALELEDSALYLCASSSPPRQGGSYEQYFGPGTRLTVT.

This clonotype was counted ten times or more. This clone may be a read error of a much larger clone one base away. The chain joins TRBV3-1 to TRBJ2-1; unclear D gene. V was pared by 1 base and J by 3 bases, with 1 base between. CDR1 and CDR2 (germline): LGHDT, YNNKEL (reference sequence). This CDR3 contains 12 residues. CDR3 bases: TGTGCCAGCAGCCAAGTCTACAATGAGCAGTTCTTC. Translation gives CASSQVYNEQFF.

This clonotype was observed many times. The genes are TRBV6-5 and TRBJ1-1, with TRBD1 matching 9 bases. From germline, CDR1 is MNHEY and CDR2 SVGAGI. V shed 6 bases and J 10 bases; nucleotides not matched to a gene: 9. CDR3 length: 13 residues. CDR3 amino acids: CASSGTGKKGAFF. The CDR3 nucleotides are TGTGCCAGCAGCGGGACAGGGAAAAAGGGAGCTTTCTTT.

This clonotype was recorded at least ten times. V usage is TRBV5-1 and J usage is TRBJ1-6, with 7 bases that match TRBD1. The CDR3 is 14 amino acids. Germline-derived CDR1 and CDR2 are SGHRS and YFSETQ. With V trimmed by 4 bases and J by 9 bases, 7 bases remained unmatched. CDR3 DNA sequence: TGCGCCAGCAGCATCGGACAGGAGGGTTCACCCCTCCACTTT. Amino acid sequence: CASSIGQEGSPLHF.